Shown below are 2 T cell receptor beta chains from a single sample sequenced in a study of shared clonotypes between healthy human individuals. Sequenced by immunoSEQ multiplex PCR; TCRdb stores in-frame clones only, minus some. The sample contains about 2,200,000 clones, roughly 91% of which appear only once. Cells designated naive CD8 were CD45RO-negative and were positively selected for CCR7, with terminally differentiated effector memory CD45RA+ cells excluded. The sequenced material came from naive CD8+ T cells from PBMCs. The source of these receptors is a man younger than 35 in good health. Some clones in this sample may be carry-over from other donors' samples.

The chain combines TRBV25-1 with TRBJ1-5; D unclear. Germline values: CDR1 MGHDK, CDR2 SYGVNS. Trimming took 8 bases from V and 5 from J, leaving 19 bases between them. The CDR3 consists of 15 residues. CDR3 sequence: CASRTDHRTDQPQHF. CDR3 coding DNA: TGTGCCAGCCGGACCGATCACCGAACGGATCAGCCCCAGCATTTT. The complete variable domain, with remaining parts taken from reference TRBV25-1 and TRBJ1-5, reads EADIYQTPRYLVIGTGKKITLECSQTMGHDKMYWYQQDPGMELHLIHYSYGVNSTEKGDLSSESTVSRIRTEHFPLTLESARPSHTSQYLCASRTDHRTDQPQHFGDGTRLSIL.

The rearrangement uses TRBV25-1 and TRBJ1-1; no definite D call. V lost 1 base and J 3 bases, leaving 12 bases between the germline ends. From germline, CDR1 is MGHDK and CDR2 SYGVNS. CDR3 length: 15 amino acids. As DNA, the CDR3 is TGTGCCAGCAGTGAATTAAAGAGCTGGGACACTGAAGCTTTCTTT. This sequence encodes CASSELKSWDTEAFF.